A selection of T cell receptor beta chains follows, all from one sample in a study of shared clonotypes between healthy human individuals. Assay used: immunoSEQ multiplex PCR; TCRdb lists only in-frame clones, some missing. The sample has 400,000 to 600,000 clones, 75% to 80% seen once. The specimen was PBMCs. The receptors stem from a woman aged 40 to 50 in good health. Some clones in this sample may be carry-over from other donors' samples. The CDR3 runs from the conserved cysteine through the conserved F or W. A D gene is named only where the DNA matches it firmly. Clone size is not always given. Where it is, it says once, few, many or a class for expanded clones.

v_gene: TRBV4-2
j_gene: TRBJ2-1
abundance: once
d_gene: -
CDR3aa: CASSRGSGNLAYNEQFF
CDR3nt: TGTGCCAGCAGCCGGGGGTCCGGGAACCTGGCCTACAATGAGCAGTTCTTC

v_gene: TRBV18
j_gene: TRBJ2-3
abundance: -
d_gene: TRBD2
CDR3aa: CASSPYNWTSGSTDTQYF
CDR3nt: TGTGCCAGCTCACCTTATAACTGGACTAGCGGGAGCACAGATACGCAGTATTTT

v_gene: TRBV19
j_gene: TRBJ2-7
abundance: once
d_gene: TRBD2
CDR3aa: CASSMAGGVYEQYF
CDR3nt: TGTGCCAGTAGTATGGCGGGAGGAGTCTACGAGCAGTACTTC

v_gene: TRBV7-2
j_gene: TRBJ1-4
abundance: -
d_gene: -
CDR3aa: CASSPHRNEKLFF
CDR3nt: TGTGCCAGCAGCCCCCACAGGAATGAAAAACTGTTTTTT

v_gene: TRBV7-2
j_gene: TRBJ2-1
abundance: -
d_gene: -
CDR3aa: CASRQSGISYNEQFF
CDR3nt: TGTGCCAGCAGACAGAGCGGAATCTCCTACAATGAGCAGTTCTTC

v_gene: TRBV7-2
j_gene: TRBJ2-7
abundance: -
d_gene: TRBD2
CDR3aa: CASSPLPGGSYEQYF
CDR3nt: TGTGCCAGCAGCCCACTCCCGGGAGGCTCCTACGAGCAGTACTTC

v_gene: TRBV4-3
j_gene: TRBJ2-3
abundance: once
d_gene: -
CDR3aa: CASSQVFPGAKTQYF
CDR3nt: TGCGCCAGCAGCCAAGTCTTCCCGGGGGCGAAGACGCAGTATTTT

v_gene: TRBV6-5
j_gene: TRBJ2-5
abundance: once
d_gene: -
CDR3aa: CATSAGQRDGETQYF
CDR3nt: TGTGCCACATCGGCCGGACAGCGGGACGGAGAGACCCAGTACTTC

v_gene: TRBV4-1
j_gene: TRBJ2-1
abundance: -
d_gene: -
CDR3aa: CASSQDPSPNEQFF
CDR3nt: TGCGCCAGCAGCCAAGATCCTAGCCCGAATGAGCAGTTCTTC

v_gene: TRBV28
j_gene: TRBJ1-1
abundance: -
d_gene: -
CDR3aa: CASRVPGTVNTEAFF
CDR3nt: TGTGCCAGCAGGGTCCCGGGGACCGTGAACACTGAAGCTTTCTTT

v_gene: TRBV10-1
j_gene: TRBJ1-2
abundance: -
d_gene: TRBD1
CDR3aa: CARPGQKYGYTF
CDR3nt: TGCGCCAGACCGGGACAGAAGTATGGCTACACCTTC

v_gene: TRBV7-2
j_gene: TRBJ2-5
abundance: -
d_gene: -
CDR3aa: CASSLALWETQYF
CDR3nt: TGTGCCAGCAGCTTAGCGCTCTGGGAGACCCAGTACTTC

v_gene: TRBV4-2
j_gene: TRBJ2-7
abundance: -
d_gene: -
CDR3aa: CASSQLWGNSPYEQYF
CDR3nt: TGTGCCAGCAGCCAACTATGGGGGAATAGTCCCTACGAGCAGTACTTC

v_gene: TRBV4-3
j_gene: TRBJ2-7
abundance: -
d_gene: TRBD1
CDR3aa: CASSQREGQGSQYF
CDR3nt: TGCGCCAGCAGCCAAAGGGAGGGACAGGGGTCGCAGTACTTC

v_gene: TRBV29-1
j_gene: TRBJ2-1
abundance: -
d_gene: -
CDR3aa: CSVSWARLYNEQFF
CDR3nt: TGCAGCGTGTCTTGGGCGCGACTCTACAATGAGCAGTTCTTC

v_gene: TRBV15
j_gene: TRBJ1-5
abundance: many
d_gene: -
CDR3aa: CATSRDGFNQPQHF
CDR3nt: TGTGCCACCAGCAGAGACGGGTTCAATCAGCCCCAGCATTTT

v_gene: TRBV28
j_gene: TRBJ2-1
abundance: -
d_gene: TRBD1
CDR3aa: CASSLETGGGYYNEQFF
CDR3nt: TGTGCCAGCAGTTTAGAGACAGGGGGGGGCTACTACAATGAGCAGTTCTTC

v_gene: TRBV14
j_gene: TRBJ1-2
abundance: -
d_gene: -
CDR3aa: CASSQGQGYGYTF
CDR3nt: TGTGCCAGCAGCCAAGGCCAGGGCTATGGCTACACCTTC

v_gene: TRBV19
j_gene: TRBJ2-2
abundance: -
d_gene: -
CDR3aa: CASSAYTGELFF
CDR3nt: TGTGCCAGTAGTGCCTATACCGGGGAGCTGTTTTTT

v_gene: TRBV15
j_gene: TRBJ2-7
abundance: few
d_gene: TRBD2
CDR3aa: CATSLRGASSYEQYF
CDR3nt: TGTGCCACCAGCTTGCGGGGGGCTAGCTCCTACGAGCAGTACTTC

v_gene: TRBV5-6
j_gene: TRBJ2-7
abundance: -
d_gene: -
CDR3aa: CASSLFSGIISYEQYF
CDR3nt: TGTGCCAGCAGCTTGTTTTCTGGGATCATCTCCTACGAGCAGTACTTC

v_gene: TRBV30
j_gene: TRBJ2-7
abundance: few
d_gene: -
CDR3aa: CAWSWGPRDEQYF
CDR3nt: TGTGCCTGGAGTTGGGGGCCCCGGGACGAGCAGTACTTC

v_gene: TRBV18
j_gene: TRBJ1-5
abundance: -
d_gene: -
CDR3aa: CASSGGLLPNSNQPQHF
CDR3nt: TGTGCCAGCTCAGGGGGACTTTTACCTAATAGCAATCAGCCCCAGCATTTT

v_gene: TRBV5-4
j_gene: TRBJ2-3
abundance: -
d_gene: -
CDR3aa: CASSEGTGTVNTQYF
CDR3nt: TGTGCCAGCAGTGAAGGTACAGGAACTGTGAATACGCAGTATTTT

v_gene: TRBV19
j_gene: TRBJ1-2
abundance: few
d_gene: -
CDR3aa: CASSMRQLYGYTF
CDR3nt: TGTGCCAGTAGTATGCGACAGCTCTATGGCTACACCTTC

v_gene: TRBV4-2
j_gene: TRBJ2-5
abundance: -
d_gene: TRBD1
CDR3aa: CASSQGDRGRTETQYF
CDR3nt: TGTGCCAGCAGCCAAGGGGACAGGGGGCGGACGGAGACCCAGTACTTC

v_gene: TRBV25-1
j_gene: TRBJ2-5
abundance: -
d_gene: -
CDR3aa: CASSESRGGQETQYF
CDR3nt: TGTGCCAGCAGTGAATCAAGAGGGGGCCAAGAGACCCAGTACTTC

v_gene: TRBV6-1
j_gene: TRBJ1-5
abundance: -
d_gene: TRBD1
CDR3aa: CASLTGDQPQHF
CDR3nt: TGTGCCAGCTTAACAGGGGATCAGCCCCAGCATTTT

v_gene: TRBV10-3
j_gene: TRBJ2-7
abundance: -
d_gene: TRBD1
CDR3aa: CAIKPGQGYSYEQYF
CDR3nt: TGTGCCATCAAACCGGGACAGGGTTACTCCTACGAGCAGTACTTC

v_gene: TRBV4-1
j_gene: TRBJ1-2
abundance: -
d_gene: -
CDR3aa: CASSQAGSLSHDGYTF
CDR3nt: TGCGCCAGCAGCCAAGCGGGCAGCCTTTCACACGATGGCTACACCTTC

v_gene: TRBV6-1
j_gene: TRBJ2-7
abundance: -
d_gene: TRBD2
CDR3aa: CASRRTSGYSYEQYF
CDR3nt: TGTGCCAGCAGAAGGACTAGCGGTTACTCCTACGAGCAGTACTTC

v_gene: TRBV19
j_gene: TRBJ1-2
abundance: -
d_gene: -
CDR3aa: CASSLASYGYTF
CDR3nt: TGTGCCAGTAGCCTGGCCTCGTATGGCTACACCTTC

v_gene: TRBV7-9
j_gene: TRBJ2-5
abundance: few
d_gene: -
CDR3aa: CASSLGSPSQETQYF
CDR3nt: TGTGCCAGCAGCTTAGGGAGTCCTTCCCAAGAGACCCAGTACTTC

v_gene: TRBV5-4
j_gene: TRBJ2-3
abundance: -
d_gene: -
CDR3aa: CASSRSLASSTDTQYF
CDR3nt: TGTGCCAGCAGCCGATCTCTAGCGTCGAGCACAGATACGCAGTATTTT

v_gene: TRBV20-1
j_gene: TRBJ2-3
abundance: -
d_gene: -
CDR3aa: CSATTAQKQYF
CDR3nt: TGCAGTGCTACCACCGCCCAGAAGCAGTATTTT

v_gene: TRBV5-1
j_gene: TRBJ1-4
abundance: -
d_gene: -
CDR3aa: CASSLVVGEKLFF
CDR3nt: TGCGCCAGCAGCTTGGTGGTGGGTGAAAAACTGTTTTTT

v_gene: TRBV11-2
j_gene: TRBJ2-1
abundance: -
d_gene: -
CDR3aa: CASSLVGGRSYNEQFF
CDR3nt: TGTGCCAGCAGCTTAGTAGGGGGGAGGTCTTACAATGAGCAGTTCTTC

v_gene: TRBV2
j_gene: TRBJ1-2
abundance: -
d_gene: TRBD1
CDR3aa: CASSRDRGVYGYTF
CDR3nt: TGTGCCAGCAGTAGGGACAGGGGGGTCTATGGCTACACCTTC

v_gene: TRBV6-5
j_gene: TRBJ2-2
abundance: -
d_gene: TRBD2
CDR3aa: CASSYLAGRTGELFF
CDR3nt: TGTGCCAGCAGTTACCTAGCGGGACGAACCGGGGAGCTGTTTTTT

v_gene: TRBV27
j_gene: TRBJ2-5
abundance: -
d_gene: -
CDR3aa: CASSTGETQYF
CDR3nt: TGTGCCAGCAGTACAGGAGAGACCCAGTACTTC

v_gene: TRBV6-6
j_gene: TRBJ1-5
abundance: -
d_gene: TRBD1
CDR3aa: CASRRQGFSQPQHF
CDR3nt: TGTGCCAGCAGACGACAGGGTTTTAGTCAGCCCCAGCATTTT

v_gene: TRBV6-4
j_gene: TRBJ2-1
abundance: -
d_gene: TRBD2
CDR3aa: CASSDSAGGYNEQFF
CDR3nt: TGTGCCAGCAGTGACTCGGCGGGAGGATACAATGAGCAGTTCTTC

v_gene: TRBV27
j_gene: TRBJ2-7
abundance: -
d_gene: TRBD2
CDR3aa: CASSLWRASGSYEQYF
CDR3nt: TGTGCCAGCAGTTTATGGAGGGCTAGCGGCTCCTACGAGCAGTACTTC

v_gene: TRBV5-1
j_gene: TRBJ1-6
abundance: -
d_gene: TRBD1
CDR3aa: CASSTGTDNSPLHF
CDR3nt: TGCGCCAGCAGCACTGGGACAGATAATTCACCCCTCCACTTT

v_gene: TRBV28
j_gene: TRBJ2-5
abundance: -
d_gene: -
CDR3aa: CASSNGAQETQYF
CDR3nt: TGTGCCAGCAGCAACGGGGCCCAAGAGACCCAGTACTTC

v_gene: TRBV7-9
j_gene: TRBJ2-5
abundance: -
d_gene: TRBD2
CDR3aa: CASSSPGLAGVETQYF
CDR3nt: TGTGCCAGCAGCTCCCCCGGACTAGCGGGAGTTGAGACCCAGTACTTC